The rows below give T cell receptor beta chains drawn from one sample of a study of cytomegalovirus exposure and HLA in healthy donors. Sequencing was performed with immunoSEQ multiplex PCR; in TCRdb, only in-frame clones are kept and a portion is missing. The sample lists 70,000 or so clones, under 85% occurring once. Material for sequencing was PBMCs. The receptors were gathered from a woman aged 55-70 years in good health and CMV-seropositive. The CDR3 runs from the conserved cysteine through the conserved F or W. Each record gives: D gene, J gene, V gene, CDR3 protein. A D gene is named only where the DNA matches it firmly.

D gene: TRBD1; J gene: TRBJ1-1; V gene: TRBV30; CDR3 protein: CAWRTGTGNIQSLEAFF
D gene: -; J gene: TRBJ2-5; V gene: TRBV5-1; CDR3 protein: CASSPAQIQETQYF
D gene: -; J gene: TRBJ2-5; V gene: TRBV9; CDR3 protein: CASSVVPGFQETQYF
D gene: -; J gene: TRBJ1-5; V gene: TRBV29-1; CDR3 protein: CSVELGGNQPQHF
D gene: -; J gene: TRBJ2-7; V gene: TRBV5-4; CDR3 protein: CASSSGAGQGYEQYF
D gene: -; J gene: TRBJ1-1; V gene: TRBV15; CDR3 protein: CATSRPGQMNTEAFF
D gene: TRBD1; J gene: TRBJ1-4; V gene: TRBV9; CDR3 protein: CASSGTGSTNEKLFF
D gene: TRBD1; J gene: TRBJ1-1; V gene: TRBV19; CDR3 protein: CASAPGQGASNTEAFF
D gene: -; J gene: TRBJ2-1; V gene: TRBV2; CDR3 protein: CASRGGGREQFF
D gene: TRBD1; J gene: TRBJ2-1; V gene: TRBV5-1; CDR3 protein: CASSLWGQGAVNEQFF
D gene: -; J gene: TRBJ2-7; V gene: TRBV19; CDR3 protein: CASSISSGASYEQYF
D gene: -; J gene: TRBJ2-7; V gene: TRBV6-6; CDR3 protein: CASSYPEGLEQYF
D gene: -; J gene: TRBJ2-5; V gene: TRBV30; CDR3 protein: CAWMRAAPAETQYF
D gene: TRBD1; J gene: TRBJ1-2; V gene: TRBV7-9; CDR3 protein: CASSLAGGNGYTF
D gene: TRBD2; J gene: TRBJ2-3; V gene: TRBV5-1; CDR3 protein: CASKPTGGSSTDTQYF
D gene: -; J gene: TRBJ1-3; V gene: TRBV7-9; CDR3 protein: CASSLNSVREGNTIYF
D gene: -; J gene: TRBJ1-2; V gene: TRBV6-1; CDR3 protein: CAITEGATNYGYTF
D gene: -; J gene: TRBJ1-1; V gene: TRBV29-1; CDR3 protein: CSVEGSPGGTEAFF
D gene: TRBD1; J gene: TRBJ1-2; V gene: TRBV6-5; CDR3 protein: CASRRDRELGYGYTF
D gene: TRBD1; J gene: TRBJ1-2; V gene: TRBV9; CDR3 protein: CASSGNFQGDYGYTF
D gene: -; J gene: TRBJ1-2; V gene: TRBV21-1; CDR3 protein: CASSLRRRGQGQGYTF
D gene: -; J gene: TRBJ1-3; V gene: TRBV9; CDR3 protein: CASSVTGSSGNTIYF
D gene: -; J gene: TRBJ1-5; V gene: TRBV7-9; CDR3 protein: CASSLVDQPQHF
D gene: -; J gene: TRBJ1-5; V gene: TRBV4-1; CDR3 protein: CASSQDHGPSKQPQHF
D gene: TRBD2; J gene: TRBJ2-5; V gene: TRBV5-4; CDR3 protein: CASSLRGGPQETQYF
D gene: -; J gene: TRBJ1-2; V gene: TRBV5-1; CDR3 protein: CASSLEPPGGYTF
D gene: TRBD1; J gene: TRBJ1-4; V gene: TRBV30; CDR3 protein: CAWSVGQGSEKLFF
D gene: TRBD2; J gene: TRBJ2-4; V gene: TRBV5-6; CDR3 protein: CASSLEAGGRGNIQYF
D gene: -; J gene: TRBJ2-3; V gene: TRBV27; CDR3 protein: CASSPGRTDTQYF
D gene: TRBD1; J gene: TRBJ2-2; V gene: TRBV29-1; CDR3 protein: CSVSDRVGANTGELFF
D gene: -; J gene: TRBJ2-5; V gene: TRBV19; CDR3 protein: CASTPEGRETQYF
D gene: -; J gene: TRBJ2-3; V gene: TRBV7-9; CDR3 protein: CASSQWSGQKPITQYF
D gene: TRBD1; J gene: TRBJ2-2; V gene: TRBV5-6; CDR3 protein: CASRGTGDTGELFF
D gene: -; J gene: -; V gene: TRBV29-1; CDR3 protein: CSVGGVSRGAYEQYF
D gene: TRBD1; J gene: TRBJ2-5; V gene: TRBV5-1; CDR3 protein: CASTKTGPQKETQYF
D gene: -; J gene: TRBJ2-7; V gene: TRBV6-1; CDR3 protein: CASSQRLVLDEQYF
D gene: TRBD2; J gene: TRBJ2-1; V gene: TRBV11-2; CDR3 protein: CASSRTLAVEGNEQFF
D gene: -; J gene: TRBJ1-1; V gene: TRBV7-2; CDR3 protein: CASSFSVNTEAFF
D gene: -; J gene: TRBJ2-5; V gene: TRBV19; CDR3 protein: CASKLGPQETQYF
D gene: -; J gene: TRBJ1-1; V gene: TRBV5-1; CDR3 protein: CASSLGRVLNTEAFF
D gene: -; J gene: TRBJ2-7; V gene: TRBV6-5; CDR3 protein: CASSSTGSSYEQYF
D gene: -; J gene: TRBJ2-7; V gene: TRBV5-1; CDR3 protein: CASSLVGTSTYEQYF
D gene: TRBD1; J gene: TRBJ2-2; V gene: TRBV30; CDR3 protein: CAWTGRWTGLNTGELFF
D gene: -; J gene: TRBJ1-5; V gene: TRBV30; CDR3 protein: CAWSGQVTEPQHF
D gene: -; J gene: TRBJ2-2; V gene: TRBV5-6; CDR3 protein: CASSLAGTNTGELFF
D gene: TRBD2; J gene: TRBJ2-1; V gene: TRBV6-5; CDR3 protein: CASSGGASSYNEQFF
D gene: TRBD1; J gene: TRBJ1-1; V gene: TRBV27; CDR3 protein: CASSQGAGEAFF
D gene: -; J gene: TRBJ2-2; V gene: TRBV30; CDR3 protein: CAWSVWQLTRDGELFF
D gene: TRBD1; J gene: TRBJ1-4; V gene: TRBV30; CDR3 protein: CAWSKTGSDEKLFF
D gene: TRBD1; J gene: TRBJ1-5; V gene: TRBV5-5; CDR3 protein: CASSRTGGEDQPQHF
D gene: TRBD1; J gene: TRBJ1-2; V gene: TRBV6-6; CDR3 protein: CASSATGSGYGYTF
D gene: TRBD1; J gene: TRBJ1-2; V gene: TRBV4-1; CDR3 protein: CASSQQGAEGYTF
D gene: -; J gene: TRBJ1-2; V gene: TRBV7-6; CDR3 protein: CASSLGQANYGYTF
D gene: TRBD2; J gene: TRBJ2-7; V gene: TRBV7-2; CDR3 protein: CASSFTSGGAHEQYF
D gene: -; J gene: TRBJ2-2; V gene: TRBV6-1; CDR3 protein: CASSETVTGELFF
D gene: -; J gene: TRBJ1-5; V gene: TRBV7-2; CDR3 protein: CASSLDMSNQPQHF
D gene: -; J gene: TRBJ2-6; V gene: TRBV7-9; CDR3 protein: CASSPLAGSGANVLTF
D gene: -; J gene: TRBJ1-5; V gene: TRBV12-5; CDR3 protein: CASGLGQLNQPQHF
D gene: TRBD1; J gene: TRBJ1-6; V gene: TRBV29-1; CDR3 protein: CSVRTGAKNSPLHF